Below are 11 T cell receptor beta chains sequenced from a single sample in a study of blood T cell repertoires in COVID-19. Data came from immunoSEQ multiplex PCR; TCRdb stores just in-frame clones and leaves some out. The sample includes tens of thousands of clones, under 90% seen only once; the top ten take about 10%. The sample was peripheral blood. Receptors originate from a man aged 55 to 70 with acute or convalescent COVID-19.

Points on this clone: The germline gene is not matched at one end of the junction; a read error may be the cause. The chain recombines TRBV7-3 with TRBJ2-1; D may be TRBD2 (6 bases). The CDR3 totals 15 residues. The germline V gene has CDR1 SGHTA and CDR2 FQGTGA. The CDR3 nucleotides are TGTGCCAGCAGCTTAACCACTAGCTCGGACAACGAGCAGTTCTTC. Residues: CASSLTTSSDNEQFF.

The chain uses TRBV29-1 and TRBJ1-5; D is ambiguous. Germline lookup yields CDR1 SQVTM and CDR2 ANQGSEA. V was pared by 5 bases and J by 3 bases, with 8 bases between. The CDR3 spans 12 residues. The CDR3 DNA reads TGCAGCGTTACGGGGTTCAATCAGCCCCAGCATTTT. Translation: CSVTGFNQPQHF.

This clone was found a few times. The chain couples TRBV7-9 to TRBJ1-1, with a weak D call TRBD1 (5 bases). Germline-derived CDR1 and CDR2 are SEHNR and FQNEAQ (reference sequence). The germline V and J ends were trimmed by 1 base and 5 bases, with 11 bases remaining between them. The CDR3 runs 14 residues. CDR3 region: CASSLDSTETEAFF. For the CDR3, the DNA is TGTGCCAGCAGCTTAGACTCGACAGAGACTGAAGCTTTCTTT.

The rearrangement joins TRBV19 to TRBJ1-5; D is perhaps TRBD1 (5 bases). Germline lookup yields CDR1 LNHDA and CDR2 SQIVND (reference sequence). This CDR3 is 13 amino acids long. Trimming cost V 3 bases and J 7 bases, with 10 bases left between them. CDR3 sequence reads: CASSMGLSQPQHF. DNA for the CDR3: TGTGCCAGTAGTATGGGACTTTCACAGCCCCAGCATTTT.

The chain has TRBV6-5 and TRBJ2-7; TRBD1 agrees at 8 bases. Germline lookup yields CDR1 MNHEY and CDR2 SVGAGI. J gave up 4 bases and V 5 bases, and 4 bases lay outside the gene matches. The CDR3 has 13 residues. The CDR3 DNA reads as TGTGCCAGCAGTACAGGGGGGTCGTACGAGCAGTACTTC. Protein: CASSTGGSYEQYF.

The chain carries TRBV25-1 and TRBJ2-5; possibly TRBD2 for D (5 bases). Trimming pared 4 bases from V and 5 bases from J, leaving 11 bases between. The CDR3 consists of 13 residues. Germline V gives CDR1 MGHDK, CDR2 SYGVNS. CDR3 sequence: CASSGLAPETQYF. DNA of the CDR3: TGTGCCAGCAGTGGTCTAGCCCCCGAGACCCAGTACTTC.

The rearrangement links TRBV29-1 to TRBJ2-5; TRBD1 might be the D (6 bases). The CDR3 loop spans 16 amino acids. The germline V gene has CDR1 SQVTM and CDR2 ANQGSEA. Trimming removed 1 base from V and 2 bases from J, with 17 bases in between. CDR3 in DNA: TGCAGCGTTGAAGGGGGGCCCACAGAACGACAAGAGACCCAGTACTTC. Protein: CSVEGGPTERQETQYF.

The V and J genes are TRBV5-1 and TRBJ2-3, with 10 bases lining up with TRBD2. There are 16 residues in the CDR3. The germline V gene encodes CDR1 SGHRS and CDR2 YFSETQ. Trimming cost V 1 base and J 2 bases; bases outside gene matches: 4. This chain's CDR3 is CASSLSSGGPTDTQYF. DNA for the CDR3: TGCGCCAGCAGCTTGTCTAGCGGGGGCCCCACAGATACGCAGTATTTT.

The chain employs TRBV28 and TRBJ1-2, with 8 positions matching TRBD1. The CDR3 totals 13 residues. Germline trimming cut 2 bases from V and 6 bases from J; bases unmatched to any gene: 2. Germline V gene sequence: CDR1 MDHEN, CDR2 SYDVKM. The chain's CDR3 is CASSLGQGNGYTF. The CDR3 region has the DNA TGTGCCAGCAGTTTAGGACAGGGTAATGGCTACACCTTC.

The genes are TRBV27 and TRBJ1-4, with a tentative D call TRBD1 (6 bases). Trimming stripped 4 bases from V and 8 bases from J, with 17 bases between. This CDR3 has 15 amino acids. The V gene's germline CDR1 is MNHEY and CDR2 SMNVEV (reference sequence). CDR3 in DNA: TGTGCCAGCAGTTCAAGGGGGGCGGGGGAGGAAAAACTGTTTTTT. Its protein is CASSSRGAGEEKLFF.

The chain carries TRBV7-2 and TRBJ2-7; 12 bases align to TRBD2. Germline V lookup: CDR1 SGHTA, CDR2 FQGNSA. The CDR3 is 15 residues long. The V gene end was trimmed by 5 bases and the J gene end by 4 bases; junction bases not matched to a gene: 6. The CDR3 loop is CASSVTSGGPYEQYF. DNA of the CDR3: TGTGCCAGCAGCGTTACTAGCGGGGGGCCGTACGAGCAGTACTTC. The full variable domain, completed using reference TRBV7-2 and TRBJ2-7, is GAGVSQSPSNKVTEKGKDVELRCDPISGHTALYWYRQSLGQGLEFLIYFQGNSAPDKSGLPSDRFSAERTGGSVSTLTIQRTQQEDSAVYLCASSVTSGGPYEQYFGPGTRLTVT.